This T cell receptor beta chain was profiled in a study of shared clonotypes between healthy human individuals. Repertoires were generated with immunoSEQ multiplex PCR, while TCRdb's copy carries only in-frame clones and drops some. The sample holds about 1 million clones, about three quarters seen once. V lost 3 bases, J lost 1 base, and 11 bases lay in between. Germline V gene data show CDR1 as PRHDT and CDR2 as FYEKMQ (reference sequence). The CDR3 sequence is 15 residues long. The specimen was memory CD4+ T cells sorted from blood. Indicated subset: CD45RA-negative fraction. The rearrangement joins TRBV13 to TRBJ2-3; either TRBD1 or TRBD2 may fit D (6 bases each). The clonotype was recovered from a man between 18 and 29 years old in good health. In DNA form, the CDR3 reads TGTGCCAGCAGCTTGGGGGGCGCCCGCACAGATACGCAGTATTTT. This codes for CASSLGGARTDTQYF.